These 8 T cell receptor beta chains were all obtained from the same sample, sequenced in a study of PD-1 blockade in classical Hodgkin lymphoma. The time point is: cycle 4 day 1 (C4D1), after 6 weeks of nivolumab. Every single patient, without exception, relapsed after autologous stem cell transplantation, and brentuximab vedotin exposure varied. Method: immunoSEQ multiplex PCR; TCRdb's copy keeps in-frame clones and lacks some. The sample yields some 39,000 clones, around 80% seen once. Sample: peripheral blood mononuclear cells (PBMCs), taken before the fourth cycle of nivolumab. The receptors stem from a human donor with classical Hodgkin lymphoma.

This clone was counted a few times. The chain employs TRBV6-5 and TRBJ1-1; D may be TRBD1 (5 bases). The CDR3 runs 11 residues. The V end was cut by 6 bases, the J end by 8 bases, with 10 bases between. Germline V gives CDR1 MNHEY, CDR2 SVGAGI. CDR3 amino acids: CASSFDREAFF. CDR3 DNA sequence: TGTGCCAGCAGCTTTGACAGAGAAGCTTTCTTT.

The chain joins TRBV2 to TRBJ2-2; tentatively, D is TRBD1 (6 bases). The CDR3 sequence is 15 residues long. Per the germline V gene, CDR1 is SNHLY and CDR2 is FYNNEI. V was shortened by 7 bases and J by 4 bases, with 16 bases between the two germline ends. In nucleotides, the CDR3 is TGTGCCAGCACCAACCAGGGGAAGAGCACCGGGGAGCTGTTTTTT. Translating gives CASTNQGKSTGELFF. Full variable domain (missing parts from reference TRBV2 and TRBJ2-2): EPEVTQTPSHQVTQMGQEVILRCVPISNHLYFYWYRQILGQKVEFLVSFYNNEISEKSEIFDDQFSVERPDGSNFTLKIRSTKLEDSAMYFCASTNQGKSTGELFFGEGSRLTVL.

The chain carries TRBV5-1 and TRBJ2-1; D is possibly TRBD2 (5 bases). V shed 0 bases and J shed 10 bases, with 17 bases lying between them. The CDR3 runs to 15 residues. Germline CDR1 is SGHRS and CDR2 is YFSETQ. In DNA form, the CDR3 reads TGCGCCAGCAGCTTGGCCTTGAGTAGCGTCCAGGAGCAGTTCTTC. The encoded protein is CASSLALSSVQEQFF.

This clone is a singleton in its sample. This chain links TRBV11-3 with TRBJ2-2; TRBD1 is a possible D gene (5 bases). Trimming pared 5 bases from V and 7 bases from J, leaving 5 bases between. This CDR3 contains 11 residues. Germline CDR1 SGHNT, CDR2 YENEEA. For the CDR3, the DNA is TGTGCCAGCAGCCAGGGCGGGGAGCTGTTTTTT. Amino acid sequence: CASSQGGELFF.

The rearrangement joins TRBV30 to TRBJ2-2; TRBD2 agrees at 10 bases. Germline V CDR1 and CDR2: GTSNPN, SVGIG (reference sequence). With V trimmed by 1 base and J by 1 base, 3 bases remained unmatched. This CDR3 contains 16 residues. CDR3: CAWSGLAGVNTGELFF. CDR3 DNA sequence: TGTGCCTGGAGTGGCCTAGCGGGGGTGAACACCGGGGAGCTGTTTTTT.

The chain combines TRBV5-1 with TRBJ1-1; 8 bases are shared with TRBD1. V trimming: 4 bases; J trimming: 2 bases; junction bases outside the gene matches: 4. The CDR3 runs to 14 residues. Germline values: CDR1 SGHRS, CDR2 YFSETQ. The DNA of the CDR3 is TGCGCCAGCAGCGCACAGGGGGGTAACACTGAAGCTTTCTTT. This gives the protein CASSAQGGNTEAFF.

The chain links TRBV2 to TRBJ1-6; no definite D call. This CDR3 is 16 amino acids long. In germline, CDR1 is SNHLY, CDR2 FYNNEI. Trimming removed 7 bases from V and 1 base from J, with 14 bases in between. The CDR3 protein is CASKSELGSYNSPLHF. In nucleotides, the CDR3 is TGTGCCAGCAAATCAGAGTTGGGGTCCTATAATTCACCCCTCCACTTT.

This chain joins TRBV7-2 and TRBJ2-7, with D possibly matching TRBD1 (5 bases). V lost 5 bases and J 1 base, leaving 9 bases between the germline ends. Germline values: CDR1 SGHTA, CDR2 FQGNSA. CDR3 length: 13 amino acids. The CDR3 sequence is CASSRQISYEQYF. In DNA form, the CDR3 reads TGTGCCAGCAGCCGACAGATTTCCTACGAGCAGTACTTC.